This T cell receptor (beta chain) is drawn from a study of OX40 agonist ivuxolimab in advanced cancers. About the research overall: Previous treatment with anti-PD-1, anti-PD-L1 or anti-CTLA-4 therapy was allowed; 40% had received some. Points from the study as a whole: Researchers report that CD8+ T cells had, on average, more expanded clones than CD4+. Expanded peripheral T-cell antigen specificity went undetermined.

V lost 2 bases and J 4 bases, leaving 17 bases between the germline ends. Germline CDR1 and CDR2: SGHRS and YFSETQ. The CDR3 runs to 16 residues. In the case of this clone: Antigen specificity is unknown.

Using immunoSEQ multiplex PCR, the repertoire was profiled, and TCRdb retains in-frame clones only, with some absent. This table has some 79,000 clones, just over 85% appearing once. The TCR sequence derives from an adult with an advanced solid tumor such as melanoma, head and neck, liver or kidney cancer. This chain connects TRBV5-1 to TRBJ2-3, with a possible D match to TRBD1 (6 bases). The sequencing used CD4+ or CD8+ T cells sorted from blood, collected in a trial of the OX40 agonist ivuxolimab. The CDR3 nucleotides read TGCGCCAGCAGCTTACAGGGTTTAGGTTTCGCAGATACGCAGTATTTT. Its protein product is CASSLQGLGFADTQYF.